This T cell receptor beta chain stems from a study of PD-L1 blockade in urothelial cancer. Study-level background: The authors examined blood 3 weeks (second dose) and 6 weeks after treatment start. Median blood clonality was roughly 0.078, with tens of thousands of unique TCRs.

With 5 bases removed from V and 3 bases from J, the gap between germline ends came to 8 bases. The CDR3 is made up of 12 amino acids. CDR1 is LNHDA, CDR2 SQIVND, per germline (reference sequence). Time point denoted: peripheral blood 6 weeks after treatment start. Peripheral blood mononuclear cells were collected from every patient before and during treatment, yielding between 1 and 8 samples per patient. Libraries were prepared by immunoSEQ multiplex PCR; TCRdb keeps only in-frame clonotypes and omits some of them. Here the sample spans around 100,000 clones, more than 85% being singletons. V is TRBV19 and J is TRBJ2-7, with a possible D match to TRBD1 (5 bases). The sample was PBMCs, taken around atezolizumab (anti-PD-L1) treatment. The TCR sequence derives from a man aged 55 to 69 with urothelial cancer. Written as DNA, the CDR3 is TGTGCCAGTAGTCCCCAGGGCTACGAGCAGTACTTC. The encoded protein is CASSPQGYEQYF.